Listed here are 25 T cell receptor beta chains from one sample, sequenced in a study of cytomegalovirus exposure and HLA in healthy donors. Measured with immunoSEQ multiplex PCR; TCRdb has only the in-frame clones, and not every one. The sample carries 30,000 to 40,000 clones, approximately 92% recorded once. Sequences were obtained from PBMCs. These TCRs come from a man aged 18-30 years in good health and CMV-seronegative.

The chain joins TRBV5-1 to TRBJ2-7; D gene uncertain. V dropped 5 bases and J dropped 0 bases, with 3 bases sitting between them. There are 11 residues in the CDR3. Germline V gene sequence: CDR1 SGHRS, CDR2 YFSETQ. The CDR3 sequence is CASSNSYEQYF. The DNA for the CDR3 is TGCGCCAGCAGTAACTCCTACGAGCAGTACTTC.

The gene calls are TRBV30 and TRBJ1-3; TRBD1 agrees at 7 bases. Trimming took 2 bases from V and 4 from J; bases not matched to a gene: 2. Germline V gene lookup returns CDR1 GTSNPN and CDR2 SVGIG (reference sequence). This CDR3 has 13 residues. CDR3 nucleotide sequence: TGTGCCTGGAGTTGGACAGGCGGAAACACCATATATTTT. Its protein is CAWSWTGGNTIYF.

The chain uses TRBV21-1 and TRBJ2-3; whether TRBD2, the table's D call, matches the DNA was not checked. TRBV21-1 is annotated as a pseudogene. The CDR3 extends over 12 amino acids. This CDR3 reads CASSTRSDTQYF. In nucleotides, the CDR3 is TGTGCCAGCAGCACCCGGTCGGATACGCAGTATTTT.

This chain joins TRBV21-1 and TRBJ2-1; TRBD2, the table's D call, lacks a check against the DNA. TRBV21-1 is recorded as a pseudogene. The CDR3 sequence is 16 residues long. The CDR3 here is CASRPEIPSSYNEQFF. The CDR3 nucleotides are TGTGCCAGCAGGCCGGAGATCCCGAGCTCCTACAATGAGCAGTTCTTC.

The rearrangement joins TRBV14 to TRBJ2-5; 7 nucleotides align to TRBD1. The CDR3 extends over 13 amino acids. CDR1 is SGHDN, CDR2 FVKESK, per germline. Unmatched junction bases numbered 6, after V lost 6 bases and J lost 5 bases. The CDR3 sequence is CASSNRGIETQYF. The CDR3 DNA sequence: TGTGCCAGCAGTAACAGGGGTATCGAGACCCAGTACTTC.

The V gene is TRBV13, the J gene TRBJ2-3, with TRBD2 matching over 14 bases. V lost 4 bases to trimming and J lost 2 bases; unmatched junction nucleotides: 11. CDR3 length: 19 amino acids. Germline V gene lookup returns CDR1 PRHDT and CDR2 FYEKMQ (reference sequence). The CDR3: CASSSRLAGGAYLTDTQYF. For the CDR3, the DNA is TGTGCCAGCAGCTCCAGACTAGCGGGGGGGGCTTACCTCACAGATACGCAGTATTTT.

The chain couples TRBV25-1 to TRBJ2-2; 7 nucleotides match TRBD1. Trimming at V came to 5 bases and at J to 4 bases, leaving 7 bases not matched to a gene. This CDR3 contains 15 residues. Germline CDR1 reads MGHDK; CDR2 reads SYGVNS. CDR3 bases: TGTGCCAGCAGTAGCCGGGACAGACGCACCGGGGAGCTGTTTTTT. Translating gives CASSSRDRRTGELFF.

V is TRBV4-2 and J is TRBJ2-1, with D possibly TRBD2 on 6 matching bases. V lost 2 bases to trimming and J lost 1 base, with 12 bases between them. CDR1 LGHNA and CDR2 YNFKEQ come from the germline V gene. The CDR3 is 16 amino acids. The CDR3 nucleotides read TGTGCCAGCAGCCAATCGGGGGAGTCATCCTACAATGAGCAGTTCTTC. Translated: CASSQSGESSYNEQFF.

This chain joins TRBV19 and TRBJ2-2; 13 nucleotides align to TRBD2. The germline gives CDR1 LNHDA, CDR2 SQIVND (reference sequence). Unmatched junction bases numbered 1, after V lost 8 bases and J lost 4 bases. The CDR3 spans 14 residues. CDR3 nucleotide sequence: TGTGCCAGTGGACTAGCGGGAGTCACCGGGGAGCTGTTTTTT. This codes for CASGLAGVTGELFF.

The rearrangement joins TRBV18 to TRBJ1-4; 9 bases are shared with TRBD1. V gave up 3 bases and J gave up 1 base; unmatched junction bases: 18. The CDR3 totals 21 residues. Germline assignment: CDR1 KGHSH and CDR2 LQKENI. The CDR3 spells CASSPLDLPGQGMGTNEKLFF. DNA of the CDR3: TGTGCCAGCTCACCCCTGGATCTTCCGGGACAGGGTATGGGAACTAATGAAAAACTGTTTTTT. The variable domain in full, with the rest retrieved from reference TRBV18 and TRBJ1-4, is NAGVMQNPRHLVRRRGQEARLRCSPMKGHSHVYWYRQLPEEGLKFMVYLQKENIIDESGMPKERFSAEFPKEGPSILRIQQVVRGDSAAYFCASSPLDLPGQGMGTNEKLFFGSGTQLSVL.

This clone was found once. The chain couples TRBV11-3 to TRBJ2-2, with a tentative D call TRBD1 (5 bases). The CDR3 loop spans 13 amino acids. The germline V gene encodes CDR1 SGHNT and CDR2 YENEEA. With 4 bases removed from V and 5 bases from J, the gap between germline ends came to 8 bases. The CDR3 nucleotides are TGTGCCAGCAGCTACTCAGGGACCGGGGAGCTGTTTTTT. This encodes CASSYSGTGELFF.

The CDR3 nucleotides read TGTGCCAGCAGTTTTAACAGACACTACGAGCAGTACTTC. It specifies CASSFNRHYEQYF. The chain joins TRBV28 to TRBJ2-7; D unresolved. The V gene lost 3 bases and the J gene lost 3 bases, with 9 bases spanning the gap. This CDR3 region has 13 residues. Germline V gene data show CDR1 as MDHEN and CDR2 as SYDVKM.

The V call is TRBV7-9, the J call TRBJ1-4, with TRBD1 matching over 8 bases. Trimming removed 5 bases from V and 1 base from J; junction bases left unmatched: 3. The germline gives CDR1 SEHNR, CDR2 FQNEAQ (reference sequence). This CDR3 has 15 residues. The CDR3 protein is CASSAGQGTNEKLFF. The CDR3 nucleotides read TGTGCCAGCAGCGCCGGACAGGGAACTAATGAAAAACTGTTTTTT.

V is TRBV30 and J is TRBJ1-1, with 7 positions matching TRBD1. This CDR3 has 16 amino acids. V lost 1 base to trimming and J lost 3 bases; unmatched junction nucleotides: 11. CDR1 is GTSNPN and CDR2 is SVGIG in the germline V gene (reference sequence). CDR3 sequence reads: CAWSAYRDSRYTEAFF. The CDR3 nucleotides read TGTGCCTGGAGTGCTTACCGGGACAGTAGATACACTGAAGCTTTCTTT.

This clone turned up a few times. This chain uses TRBV2 with TRBJ1-5; no firm D call. The CDR3 has 12 amino acids. Germline loops: CDR1 SNHLY, CDR2 FYNNEI. V lost 6 bases and J lost 9, with 12 bases in between. CDR3 loop: CASRVDRGPQHF. The DNA for the CDR3 is TGTGCCAGCAGGGTCGATCGAGGGCCCCAGCATTTT.

This rearrangement joins TRBV27 to TRBJ2-1; 12 bases are shared with TRBD2. Per the germline V gene, CDR1 is MNHEY and CDR2 is SMNVEV (reference sequence). This CDR3 spans 18 amino acids. V was clipped by 3 bases and J by 0 bases; unmatched bases: 6. CDR3 sequence: CASSLLGLAGTSYNEQFF. The CDR3 region has the DNA TGTGCCAGCAGTTTGCTCGGACTAGCGGGGACCTCCTACAATGAGCAGTTCTTC.

The CDR3 DNA sequence: TGTGCCAGCAGTTTAAGGGGGAGCGGTCCAAATCAGCCCCAGCATTTT. Its protein is CASSLRGSGPNQPQHF. The chain couples TRBV28 to TRBJ1-5; D is perhaps TRBD1 (6 bases). V lost 2 bases and J 4 bases, leaving 15 bases between the germline ends. The CDR3 extends over 16 amino acids. Per the germline V gene, CDR1 is MDHEN and CDR2 is SYDVKM. Drawing the rest from reference TRBV28 and TRBJ1-5, the complete variable domain is DVKVTQSSRYLVKRTGEKVFLECVQDMDHENMFWYRQDPGLGLRLIYFSYDVKMKEKGDIPEGYSVSREKKERFSLILESASTNQTSMYLCASSLRGSGPNQPQHFGDGTRLSIL.

The V gene is TRBV20-1, the J gene TRBJ2-5, with D uncertain. The CDR3 totals 10 residues. The V gene's germline CDR1 is DFQATT and CDR2 SNEGSKA (reference sequence). CDR3 nucleotides: TGCAGCGGTAAACAAGAGACCCAGTACTTC. This codes for CSGKQETQYF.

V usage is TRBV6-6 and J usage is TRBJ2-5, with D tentatively TRBD2 (5 bases). This CDR3 region has 13 residues. V lost 5 bases and J lost 4, with 11 bases in between. Per the germline V gene, CDR1 is MNHNY and CDR2 is SVGAGI (reference sequence). The CDR3 nucleotides read TGTGCCAGCAGTAAGCCGGGAATAGAGACCCAGTACTTC. Residues: CASSKPGIETQYF.

V is TRBV6-5 and J is TRBJ1-2, with D maybe TRBD1 (6 bases). The CDR3 length is 15 residues. With 2 bases removed from V and 2 bases from J, the gap between germline ends came to 12 bases. Germline V gene data show CDR1 as MNHEY and CDR2 as SVGAGI. The CDR3 DNA follows: TGTGCCAGCAGTTACACCCAAAGGGGGAACTATGGCTACACCTTC. Protein sequence: CASSYTQRGNYGYTF.

The V call is TRBV16, the J call TRBJ1-4, with D perhaps matching TRBD1 (5 bases). CDR1 is KGHSY and CDR2 is FQNENV in the germline V gene. There are 15 residues in the CDR3. Trimming removed 4 bases at V and 4 bases at J, with 13 bases between. The CDR3 protein is CASSPRGGINEKLFF. CDR3 nucleotide sequence: TGTGCCAGCAGCCCTAGGGGAGGCATTAATGAAAAACTGTTTTTT.

V is TRBV9 and J is TRBJ2-4; D may be TRBD1 (6 bases). Germline V gene lookup returns CDR1 SGDLS and CDR2 YYNGEE. CDR3 length equals 16 residues. V lost 0 bases and J 9 bases, leaving 19 bases between the germline ends. CDR3 bases: TGTGCCAGCAGCGTAGATGCCGGGACACTAAGAAGCATTCAGTACTTC. It codes for CASSVDAGTLRSIQYF.

V is TRBV7-3 and J is TRBJ1-1, with a tentative D call TRBD1 (6 bases). V was shortened by 4 bases and J by 3 bases, with 12 bases between the two germline ends. Germline V CDR1 and CDR2: SGHTA, FQGTGA. The CDR3 runs to 14 residues. DNA of the CDR3: TGTGCCAGCAGCTCGGGGGGCGGCGACACTGAAGCTTTCTTT. Translation: CASSSGGGDTEAFF.

The genes are TRBV19 and TRBJ2-5, with TRBD2 as a possible D gene (6 bases). V dropped 6 bases and J dropped 5 bases, with 22 bases sitting between them. The V gene's germline CDR1 is LNHDA and CDR2 SQIVND (reference sequence). This CDR3 region has 16 residues. The CDR3 bases are TGTGCCAGTAGCCGAGGAAGTGGAGGGGCGGGGGAGACCCAGTACTTC. Translating gives CASSRGSGGAGETQYF.

The DNA for the CDR3 is TGTGCCAGCAGGGACAGCGTACCCAATGAAAAACTGTTTTTT. Its translation is CASRDSVPNEKLFF. The chain has TRBV2 and TRBJ1-4, with D tentatively TRBD1 (6 bases). V was trimmed by 6 bases and J by 5 bases, leaving 13 bases between them. The CDR3 totals 14 residues. The V gene's germline CDR1 is SNHLY and CDR2 FYNNEI.